The clone carrying this TCR beta chain was observed a handful of times. Its antigen is unknown. Other nucleotide sequences from this sample produce the same CDR3. The source of the sample is a study of cytomegalovirus exposure and HLA in healthy donors. As for the study in general: The same platform used for the approximately 670 first-cohort repertoires was also used for the 100 to 150 validation repertoires, as a later analysis reported. Whole-study results and caveats: High sensitivity and specificity were reportedly achieved when the classifier diagnosed cytomegalovirus status. Later, an analysis found that TCR clusters from the first cohort tended to co-occur in the roughly 120 validation repertoires. The investigators catalogued 164 TCR beta chains as cytomegalovirus-associated.

The table came from immunoSEQ multiplex PCR; TCRdb's copy has only in-frame clones and leaves some out. The repertoire holds about 190,000 clones, around 84% seen once, with roughly 7.5% in the top ten. The germline gives CDR1 SGHDT, CDR2 YYEEEE. The J segment lost 5 bases and the V segment lost 4 bases, leaving 3 bases of the junction unmatched. The CDR3 consists of 13 residues. This clonotype originated in a man between 18 and 35 years old in good health and CMV-seropositive. The specimen was PBMCs. This rearrangement joins TRBV5-6 to TRBJ2-7; 10 nucleotides match TRBD1. CDR3 in amino acids: CASSLGTGDEQYF. CDR3 bases: TGTGCCAGCAGCCTGGGGACAGGGGACGAGCAGTACTTC. Drawing the rest from reference TRBV5-6 and TRBJ2-7, the complete variable domain is DAGVTQSPTHLIKTRGQQVTLRCSPKSGHDTVSWYQQALGQGPQFIFQYYEEEERQRGNFPDRFSGHQFPNYSSELNVNALLLGDSALYLCASSLGTGDEQYFGPGTRLTVT.